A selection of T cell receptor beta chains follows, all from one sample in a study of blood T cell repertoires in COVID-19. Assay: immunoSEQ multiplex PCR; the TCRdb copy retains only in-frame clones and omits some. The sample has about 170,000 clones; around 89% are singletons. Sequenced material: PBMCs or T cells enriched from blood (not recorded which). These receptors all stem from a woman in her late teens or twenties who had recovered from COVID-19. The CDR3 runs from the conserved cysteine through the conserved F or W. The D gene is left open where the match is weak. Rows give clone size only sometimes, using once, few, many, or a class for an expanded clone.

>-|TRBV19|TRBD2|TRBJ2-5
CASSSGLAGEGETQYF
TGTGCCAGTAGTTCCGGGCTAGCGGGAGAAGGAGAGACCCAGTACTTC
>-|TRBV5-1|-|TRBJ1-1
CASSPTGSGTEAFF
TGCGCCAGCAGCCCCACAGGGTCAGGCACTGAAGCTTTCTTT
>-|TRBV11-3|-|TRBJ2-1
CAGHQNYNEQFF
TGTGCCGGACACCAAAACTACAATGAGCAGTTCTTC
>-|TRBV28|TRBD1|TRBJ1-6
CASETGKYSPLHF
TGTGCCAGCGAGACAGGGAAGTATTCACCCCTCCACTTT
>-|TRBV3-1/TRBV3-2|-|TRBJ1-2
CASSPSPRVNYGYTF
TGTGCCAGCAGCCCCTCTCCCAGGGTGAACTATGGCTACACCTTC
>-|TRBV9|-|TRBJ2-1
CASSEEPGSYADEQFF
TGTGCCAGCAGCGAAGAGCCCGGGAGCTATGCCGATGAGCAGTTCTTC
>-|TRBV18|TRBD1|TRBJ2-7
CASSPPSVGQAYEQYF
TGTGCCAGCTCACCACCGAGTGTGGGACAGGCCTACGAGCAGTACTTC
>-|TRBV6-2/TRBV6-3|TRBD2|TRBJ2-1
CASSYTLAGGTLYEQFF
TGTGCCAGCAGTTACACCCTAGCGGGAGGGACCCTGTATGAGCAGTTCTTC
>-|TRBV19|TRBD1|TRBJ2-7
CASSTSAGGPEQYF
TGTGCCAGTAGTACGTCTGCAGGGGGCCCTGAGCAGTACTTC
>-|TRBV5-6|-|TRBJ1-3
CASSLIRAGNTIYF
TGTGCCAGCAGCTTGATCAGGGCTGGAAACACCATATATTTT
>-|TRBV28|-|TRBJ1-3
CASSPRSSLGNTIYF
TGTGCCAGCAGTCCCCGGTCGTCTCTCGGAAACACCATATATTTT
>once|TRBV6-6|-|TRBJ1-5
CASTPWSGSNQPQHF
TGTGCCAGCACTCCTTGGTCAGGGAGCAATCAGCCCCAGCATTTT
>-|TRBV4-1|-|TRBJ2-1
CASSQAGLYNEQFF
TGCGCCAGCAGCCAAGCAGGGCTATACAATGAGCAGTTCTTC
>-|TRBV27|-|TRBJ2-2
CASSLSGAGSLVTGELFF
TGTGCCAGCAGTTTATCGGGTGCGGGCTCGCTGGTCACCGGGGAGCTGTTTTTT
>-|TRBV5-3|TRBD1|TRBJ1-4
CARKGTAINEKLFF
TGTGCCCGAAAGGGGACAGCTATTAATGAAAAACTGTTTTTT
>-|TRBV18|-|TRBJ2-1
CASSPPAGESYNEQFF
TGTGCCAGCTCACCACCGGCCGGGGAGAGCTACAATGAGCAGTTCTTC
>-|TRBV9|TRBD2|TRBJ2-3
CASSVESGGRTDTQYF
TGTGCCAGCAGCGTCGAGTCGGGAGGGCGCACAGATACGCAGTATTTT
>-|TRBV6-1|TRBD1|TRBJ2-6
CASSDPGQPKSGANVLTF
TGTGCCAGCAGTGACCCGGGACAGCCAAAATCTGGGGCCAACGTCCTGACTTTC
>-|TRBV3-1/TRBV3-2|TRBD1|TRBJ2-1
CASARDREEQFF
TGTGCCAGTGCCCGGGACAGAGAAGAGCAGTTCTTC
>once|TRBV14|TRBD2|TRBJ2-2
CASSYVAGSNTGELFF
TGTGCCAGCAGCTACGTAGCGGGGTCGAACACCGGGGAGCTGTTTTTT
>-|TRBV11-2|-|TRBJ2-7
CASSRTAQLFKSNYEQYF
TGTGCCAGCAGCCGGACAGCCCAGCTATTCAAATCAAACTACGAGCAGTACTTC
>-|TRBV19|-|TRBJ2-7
CASSIGRGSYEQYF
TGTGCCAGTAGTATAGGACGGGGCTCCTACGAGCAGTACTTC
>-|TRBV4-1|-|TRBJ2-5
CASSQVQGGQYF
TGCGCCAGCAGCCAAGTCCAAGGGGGCCAGTACTTC
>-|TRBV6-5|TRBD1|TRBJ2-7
CASRGQGADEQYF
TGTGCCAGCAGGGGACAGGGGGCGGACGAGCAGTACTTC
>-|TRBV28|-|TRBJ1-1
CASSLSIRVDTEAFF
TGTGCCAGCAGTTTGTCCATCCGGGTTGACACTGAAGCTTTCTTT
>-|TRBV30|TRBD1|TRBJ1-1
CAWMGQTNTEAFF
TGTGCCTGGATGGGACAGACGAACACTGAAGCTTTCTTT
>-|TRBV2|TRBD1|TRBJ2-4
CASSGDRGDKNIQYF
TGTGCCAGCAGTGGGGACAGGGGGGACAAAAACATTCAGTACTTC
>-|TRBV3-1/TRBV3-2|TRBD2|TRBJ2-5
CASSQGLVGGAETQYF
TGTGCCAGCAGCCAAGGGTTGGTGGGAGGGGCAGAGACCCAGTACTTC
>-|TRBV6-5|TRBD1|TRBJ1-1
CASSYSWGQGNTEAFF
TGTGCCAGCAGTTACTCGTGGGGACAGGGGAACACTGAAGCTTTCTTT
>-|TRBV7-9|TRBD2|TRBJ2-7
CASSLLRPSGGRARYEQYF
TGTGCCAGCAGCTTACTCCGCCCATCGGGCGGGAGGGCCCGTTACGAGCAGTACTTC
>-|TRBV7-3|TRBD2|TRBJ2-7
CASSPSAGDEQYF
TGTGCCAGCAGCCCAAGTGCGGGAGACGAGCAGTACTTC
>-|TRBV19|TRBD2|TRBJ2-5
CASSKPGLEETQYF
TGTGCCAGTAGTAAACCGGGACTAGAAGAGACCCAGTACTTC
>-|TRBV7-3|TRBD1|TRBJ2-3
CASSVRGTGSDTQYF
TGTGCCAGCAGCGTCAGGGGGACAGGGTCAGATACGCAGTATTTT
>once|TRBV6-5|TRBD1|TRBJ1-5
CASSRGTGINQPQHF
TGTGCCAGCAGTAGGGGGACAGGGATCAATCAGCCCCAGCATTTT
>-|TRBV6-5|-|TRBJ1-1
CASSYFRRGNTEAFF
TGTGCCAGCAGTTACTTTCGCCGGGGGAACACTGAAGCTTTCTTT
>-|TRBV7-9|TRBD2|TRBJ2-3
CASSLGIGTSGNGDTQYF
TGTGCCAGCAGCTTAGGCATTGGGACTAGCGGGAACGGAGATACGCAGTATTTT
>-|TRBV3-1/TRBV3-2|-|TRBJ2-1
CASSPSPHGGSSYNEQFF
TGTGCCAGCAGCCCTAGCCCCCACGGGGGAAGCTCCTACAATGAGCAGTTCTTC
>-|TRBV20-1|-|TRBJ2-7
CSASSGGLSYEQYF
TGCAGTGCTAGTAGCGGCGGCCTCTCCTACGAGCAGTACTTC
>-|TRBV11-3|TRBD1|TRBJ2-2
CASSLAGGRELFF
TGTGCCAGCAGCTTAGCAGGGGGTCGGGAGCTGTTTTTT
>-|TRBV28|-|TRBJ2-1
CASSADRGGYNEQFF
TGTGCCAGCAGTGCAGACAGGGGAGGGTACAATGAGCAGTTCTTC
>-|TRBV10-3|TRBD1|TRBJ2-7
CATLRDRGDEQYF
TGTGCCACCCTCCGGGACAGGGGTGACGAGCAGTACTTC